This T cell receptor beta chain was sequenced for a study of T cell changes during pregnancy in multiple sclerosis. CDR3 length: 17 amino acids. Germline V gene data show CDR1 as SGHRS and CDR2 as YFSETQ. V shed 2 bases, J shed 0 bases, and the junction held 7 bases outside the gene matches. Profiled with immunoSEQ multiplex PCR; TCRdb holds only in-frame clones, not every one. Here the sample spans 40,000 or so clones, about 94% being singletons. Sequences were derived from CD8+ T cells from peripheral blood mononuclear cells, sampled in the third trimester of pregnancy. The TCR sequence derives from a female donor with multiple sclerosis, enrolled in a pregnancy study. This chain joins TRBV5-1 and TRBJ2-1; 8 bases line up with TRBD1. The CDR3 protein is CASSFRTGMSSYNEQFF. The CDR3, as DNA: TGCGCCAGCAGCTTCAGGACAGGGATGAGCTCCTACAATGAGCAGTTCTTC.